The following is a T cell receptor beta chain sequence with its context. Selection for sequencing was limited to patients who had shown CD8+CD57+ cell expansion by flow cytometry. CDR1 is SQVTM and CDR2 is ANQGSEA in the germline V gene. Losses at the gene ends were 5 bases for V and 1 base for J; bases not matched to a gene: 4. CDR3 length equals 15 residues. The data stem from a study of CD8+CD57+ T cells in acquired aplastic anemia. Genomic DNA provided the template from which TCR beta VDJ and CDR3 profiles were obtained. MiXCR was run by TCRdb on the reads, yielding one entry per CDR3 protein. The sample includes just over 200,000 distinct CDR3 sequences, approximately 60% seen only once; the top ten take roughly 64%.

Material for sequencing was sorted CD4+, CD8+, or CD8+CD57+ T cells (not recorded which) from PBMCs. The sequence was collected from a human donor with aplastic anemia. The rearrangement links TRBV29-1 to TRBJ2-7; 14 nucleotides agree with TRBD2. CDR3 DNA sequence: TGCAGCGTTCTCGGGACTAGCGGGAGTTCCTACGAGCAGTACTTC. Its protein product is CSVLGTSGSSYEQYF.